This T cell receptor (beta chain) comes out of a study of blood T cells in healthy people across ages (dated by TCRdb to between 2015 and 2016). In terms of the full investigation: Template switching captured roughly one uniquely barcoded TCR beta cDNA molecule per two T cells in model experiments. To track age-related changes in TCR beta repertoire diversity, the study relied on deep sequencing normalized with unique cDNA molecular identifiers. Donors were grouped into four age groups: young (average approximately 16 years), middle-aged (39), aged (about 59) and long-lived (less than 85). To avoid experimental bias, donors of different ages were distributed randomly across sequencing lanes. Two additional independent replicas of 1 million unique cDNA reads from the same blood draw were analyzed for two donors (one aged 18 to 30 and one aged 80 or older). The study at large found these results: The long-lived group showed more naive CD4+ T cells, fewer expanded clones and increased TCR diversity than the aged group, suggesting age selection. Because profiling used bulk unsorted PBMCs, naive and antigen-experienced compartments could not be compared conclusively. Estimates of total diversity based on one million sequenced T cells were regarded as lower bounds and as underestimates. Observed TCR beta diversity correlated strongly with the percentage of naive T cells measured by flow cytometry. As age increased, observed TCR beta diversity per million T cells dropped in a roughly linear way, and a significant reduction was already evident by age 40. Because the CMV infection status of the donors was unknown, age-related changes in expanded clonotypes may potentially have been confounded.

With regard to this clonotype: Its antigen remains undetermined. Qualities for individual bases were not recorded, and no much larger clone is one base off.

At the junction V is shortened by 5 bases and J by 7 bases; bases outside the gene matches: 12. CDR1 and CDR2 were assigned from the germline V gene (reference sequence) as DFQATT and SNEGSKA. CDR3 length: 15 amino acids, cysteine to phenylalanine. Solely the CDR3 DNA is kept, with 45 bases framed from the first base. The donors were roughly 40 Caucasian individuals from Russia, aged 6 to 90 years, who were systemically healthy. Each donor gave approximately 10 milliliters of peripheral blood, collected into EDTA-treated Vacutainer tubes. PBMCs were isolated by Ficoll-Paque density-gradient centrifugation, with at least 6 million obtained per sample. Total RNA, at least 6 micrograms per sample, was extracted from PBMCs with Trizol reagent. For every donor, an aliquot of PBMCs went through flow cytometry to measure the percentages of naive CD45RAhigh/CD27high T cells. Libraries came from 5' RACE. For sequencing, an Illumina HiSeq 2500 was employed. A second 7 to 11 cycle PCR used a sample-barcoded 5' primer and a J-beta primer mix. A template-switch 5' adaptor carrying 12 random nucleotides introduced a unique molecular identifier onto each TCR beta cDNA molecule. Each sample yielded at least 2.5 million CDR3-containing paired-end reads. First-strand cDNA was synthesized from all RNA with the Mint cDNA synthesis kit, primed by a TRBC-specific oligonucleotide. Following uracil-DNA glycosylase treatment, all cDNA underwent a first 18-cycle PCR with the universal primers M1SS and BC2_uni_R. Regarding the original processing steps: For normalization, 1 million high-quality reads, each with a distinct molecular identifier, were randomly selected from each sample. Instead of being binned into consensus sequences, reads with shared molecular identifiers were discarded. CDR3 identification, clonotype clustering and error correction used MiTCR with a Q25 quality threshold and the strictest error-elimination algorithm. A nonparametric unseen species model with Euler transformation was used to estimate lower-bound total TCR beta diversity. TCRdb itself trimmed the public reads at Q25 with fastp, ran MiXCR and retained productive beta chains. For every CDR3 protein sequence, its rows merge into one entry that carries the most common genes and DNA. These V and J calls are TCRdb output, not the study's own analysis. This sample is represented by a few hundred thousand distinct CDR3 sequences; about 52% of them were singletons. Under 65% of the sample rests with the top ten.

The clonotype was recovered from a man in his 60s in good health. Input material: blood. The chain is assembled from TRBV20-1 and TRBJ2-7, with TRBD2 identical over 12 junction bases. The CDR3 has the sequence CSAPRLAGAYNEQYF. The DNA sequence follows: TGCAGTGCTCCTCGACTAGCGGGGGCCTACAATGAGCAGTACTTC.